A selection of T cell receptor beta chains follows, all from one sample in a study of metastatic and nonmetastatic thyroid tumors. TCRdb reassembled clones from the PCR reads with MiXCR. The sample records roughly 10,000 clones, roughly 30% being singletons. Sequencing was done on a sample of tumor tissue. The receptors shown here come from a female donor with papillary thyroid cancer or a benign thyroid nodule (not recorded which). Some clones in this sample may be carry-over from other donors' samples. Each CDR3 is given with its conserved first and last residue. D genes are given only for firm matches. Size is omitted from some rows. Given values are once, few, many or a class for expanded clones.

medium-sized NA TRBJ2-7 TRBV6-5 CASSYSSSGPYEQYF TGTGCCAGCAGTTACTCGAGTAGTGGGCCCTACGAGCAGTACTTC
NA TRBD1 TRBJ1-2 TRBV5-1 CASRASETGGRLGYGYTF TGCGCCAGCAGGGCCTCCGAGACAGGGGGAAGGTTAGGCTATGGCTACACCTTC
NA TRBD1 TRBJ2-2 TRBV20-1 CSALTGANTGELFF TGCAGTGCTCTCACAGGGGCGAACACCGGGGAGCTGTTTTTT
few TRBD1 TRBJ1-2 TRBV4-2 CASSQERRQGDGYTF TGTGCCAGCAGCCAAGAGAGGCGACAGGGAGATGGCTACACCTTC
few TRBD2 TRBJ2-1 TRBV2 CASSTTSDNEQFF TGTGCCAGCAGTACGACTAGCGACAATGAGCAGTTCTTC
few TRBD1 TRBJ2-3 TRBV20-1 CSARNQGALNTQYF TGCAGTGCTAGGAATCAGGGGGCTTTAAATACGCAGTATTTT
NA NA TRBJ1-1 TRBV20-1 CSASGQENTEAFF TGCAGTGCTAGTGGTCAGGAAAACACTGAAGCTTTCTTT
NA TRBD2 TRBJ2-7 TRBV20-1 CSASGLAGGGSYEQYF TGCAGTGCTAGTGGCCTAGCGGGAGGAGGTTCCTACGAGCAGTACTTC
NA NA TRBJ2-3 TRBV24-1 CATSDDVRLGSSTDTQYF TGTGCCACCAGTGATGACGTAAGGCTCGGCTCATCCACAGATACGCAGTATTTT
once NA TRBJ1-6 TRBV11-1 CASSSSWTGSSYNSPLHF TGTGCCAGCAGCTCCTCCTGGACCGGAAGCTCCTATAATTCACCCCTCCACTTT
many NA TRBJ1-1 TRBV19 CASSIAGRLTEAFF TGTGCCAGTAGTATCGCCGGACGCCTCACCGAAGCTTTCTTT
NA NA TRBJ1-3 TRBV6-1 CASSERRNTIYF TGTGCCAGCAGTGAACGAAGAAACACCATATATTTT
NA NA TRBJ1-1 TRBV6-1 CASRGNTEAFF TGTGCCAGCAGAGGGAACACTGAAGCTTTCTTT
once TRBD1 TRBJ2-1 TRBV11-1 CASSSGQGPYNEQFF TGTGCCAGCAGCTCAGGACAGGGGCCCTACAATGAGCAGTTCTTC
many NA TRBJ1-1 TRBV4-2 CASSHDQGYSEAFF TGTGCCAGCAGCCATGATCAAGGCTACTCTGAAGCTTTCTTT
medium-sized NA TRBJ2-3 TRBV7-2 CASSLGSLSPTDTQYF TGTGCCAGCAGCTTAGGGTCCCTGAGTCCCACAGATACGCAGTATTTT
few NA TRBJ1-5 TRBV2 CASSPLGPGQPQHF TGTGCCAGCAGCCCCCTTGGACCGGGGCAGCCCCAGCATTTT
NA TRBD1 TRBJ1-2 TRBV7-2 CASSVTGGSNNGYTF TGTGCCAGCAGCGTGACAGGGGGGAGTAATAATGGCTACACCTTC
NA TRBD1 TRBJ1-2 TRBV6-1 CASSPRQGHFYGYTF TGTGCCAGCAGTCCTAGACAGGGGCATTTCTATGGCTACACCTTC
NA NA TRBJ1-1 TRBV27 CASWRNTEAFF TGTGCCAGCTGGCGGAACACTGAAGCTTTCTTT
many TRBD2 TRBJ2-5 TRBV3-1 CASSTMTSGYKETQYF TGTGCCAGCAGCACGATGACTAGCGGGTACAAAGAGACCCAGTACTTC
medium-sized NA TRBJ2-3 TRBV2 CASSAGTASTDTQYF TGTGCCAGCAGTGCGGGGACTGCTAGCACAGATACGCAGTATTTT
many TRBD1 TRBJ1-2 TRBV29-1 CSVRTGANYGYTF TGCAGCGTTCGGACAGGGGCTAACTATGGCTACACCTTC
NA NA TRBJ1-2 TRBV3-1 CASSLYRDGYTF TGTGCCAGCAGCCTGTACCGAGATGGCTACACCTTC
NA TRBD2 TRBJ2-7 TRBV20-1 CSARRALAGDHEQYF TGCAGTGCTAGAAGAGCACTAGCGGGAGATCACGAGCAGTACTTC
once NA TRBJ2-5 TRBV30 CAWSVGREETQYF TGTGCCTGGAGTGTAGGCAGGGAAGAGACCCAGTACTTC
NA TRBD1 TRBJ2-1 TRBV7-3 CASSLRQGIYNEQFF TGTGCCAGCAGCTTAAGACAGGGGATATACAATGAGCAGTTCTTC
medium-sized NA TRBJ1-1 TRBV6-1 CASSPRGNTEAFF TGTGCCAGCAGCCCCAGGGGTAATACTGAAGCTTTCTTT
NA NA TRBJ2-1 TRBV24-1 CATSDRGFDYNEQFF TGTGCCACCAGTGACCGGGGGTTCGACTACAATGAGCAGTTCTTC
many TRBD1 TRBJ1-4 TRBV30 CAWSTPTTGGGEKLFF TGTGCCTGGAGTACTCCAACGACAGGGGGTGGTGAAAAACTGTTTTTT
NA TRBD2 TRBJ2-7 TRBV5-1 CASRRLAGGSYEQYF TGCGCCAGCAGACGACTAGCGGGAGGCTCCTACGAGCAGTACTTC
few TRBD1 TRBJ1-5 TRBV10-1 CASSEGQGFVPQHF TGCGCCAGCAGTGAGGGACAGGGCTTCGTCCCCCAGCATTTT
many NA TRBJ1-6 TRBV6-1 CASSEISNPNSPLHF TGTGCCAGCAGTGAAATAAGCAACCCAAATTCACCCCTCCACTTT
NA TRBD2 TRBJ2-1 TRBV6-2/TRBV6-3 CASSWGGHNEQFF TGTGCCAGCAGTTGGGGAGGGCACAATGAGCAGTTCTTC
medium-sized NA TRBJ2-7 TRBV4-3 CASSQETPAAPSEQYF TGCGCCAGCAGCCAAGAAACACCAGCGGCGCCCTCCGAGCAGTACTTC
NA TRBD2 TRBJ2-1 TRBV6-1 CASRGLAGRNEQFF TGTGCCAGCAGAGGACTAGCGGGAAGAAATGAGCAGTTCTTC
NA NA TRBJ2-3 TRBV7-2 CASSLAVRTSTDTQYF TGTGCCAGCAGCTTGGCGGTCCGGACTAGCACAGATACGCAGTATTTT
many NA TRBJ2-7 TRBV4-1 CASSQTTGHGSYEQYF TGCGCCAGCAGCCAAACGACGGGACACGGCTCCTACGAGCAGTACTTC
NA TRBD1 TRBJ2-2 TRBV5-1 CASSPGRLQGIGELFF TGCGCCAGCAGCCCGGGTCGGCTACAGGGGATCGGGGAGCTGTTTTTT
many TRBD1 TRBJ2-3 TRBV5-1 CASSWGQATDTQYF TGCGCCAGCAGCTGGGGACAGGCCACAGATACGCAGTATTTT
NA NA TRBJ1-6 TRBV20-1 CSARDLTVGNSPLHF TGCAGTGCTAGAGATTTGACTGTGGGCAATTCACCCCTCCACTTT
medium-sized NA TRBJ1-1 TRBV5-6 CASSLAVGGLGTEAFF TGTGCCAGCAGCTTGGCGGTTGGGGGGCTTGGCACTGAAGCTTTCTTT
medium-sized NA TRBJ1-1 TRBV25-1 CASSRRANTEAFF TGTGCCAGCAGTCGCAGGGCAAACACTGAAGCTTTCTTT
NA NA TRBJ1-6 TRBV19 CASSTTGYNSPLHF TGTGCCAGTAGTACAACAGGTTATAATTCACCCCTCCACTTT
NA NA TRBJ1-2 TRBV12-3/TRBV12-4 CASSTGTYGYTF TGTGCCAGCAGTACAGGTACCTATGGCTACACCTTC
NA TRBD1 TRBJ1-2 TRBV20-1 CSASRDRVDYTF TGCAGTGCTAGTCGCGACAGGGTCGACTACACCTTC
medium-sized TRBD1 TRBJ2-7 TRBV6-5 CASSYSGTGMVGLPYEQYF TGTGCCAGCAGTTACTCCGGGACAGGGATGGTTGGGTTGCCCTACGAGCAGTACTTC
many NA TRBJ2-4 TRBV11-2 CASSSPTVNIQYF TGTGCCAGCAGCTCCCCGACGGTCAACATTCAGTACTTC
few NA TRBJ1-6 TRBV20-1 CSAREGRDNSPLHF TGCAGTGCTAGAGAGGGACGGGATAATTCACCCCTCCACTTT
few NA TRBJ1-2 TRBV10-2 CASLTDSYGYTF TGCGCCAGTTTAACAGATTCCTATGGCTACACCTTC
medium-sized NA TRBJ1-1 TRBV28 CASSLARRNTEAFF TGTGCCAGCAGTTTAGCCCGACGGAACACTGAAGCTTTCTTT
NA TRBD1 TRBJ1-2 TRBV5-1 CASSVGTGWYGYTF TGCGCCAGCAGCGTCGGGACAGGGTGGTATGGCTACACCTTC
NA NA TRBJ2-3 TRBV18 CASSPLTQGIPNF TGTGCCAGCTCACCACTTACCCAAGGGATCCCAAATTTT
NA TRBD2 TRBJ2-1 TRBV20-1 CSAPSGLGLIHEQFF TGCAGTGCTCCCTCGGGACTAGGTTTAATCCATGAGCAGTTCTTC